This entry concerns a single T cell receptor (beta chain). Everyone who took part was roughly 18 to 100 years old, and they came from about 25 US areas. Clinical history as reported by participants underpinned cohort assignment. This sample is part of a study of blood T cell repertoires in COVID-19. This table comes from immunoSEQ multiplex PCR, and its TCRdb copy is limited to in-frame clones, with some not included. Among around 270,000 clones listed, over 75% were seen once. There are 15 residues in the CDR3. CDR1 is MNHEY and CDR2 is SVGAGI in the germline V gene. V gave up 0 bases and J gave up 5 bases; unmatched junction bases: 6.

The receptor was isolated from a woman aged 30 to 39 who had recovered from COVID-19. This chain uses TRBV6-5 with TRBJ1-1; 7 bases are shared with TRBD1. The sequencing sample was made of PBMCs or T cells enriched from blood (not recorded which). CDR3 coding DNA: TGTGCCAGCAGTTACTCGCTTTCAGGGGGAACTGAAGCTTTCTTT. Amino acids: CASSYSLSGGTEAFF.